The present entry profiles one TCR beta chain with its context. Its matching antigen is unknown. Trimming shortened V by 2 bases and J by 5 bases, and 16 bases separated the two germline ends. The germline gives CDR1 SGHRS, CDR2 YFSETQ. This CDR3 has 15 amino acids. These data are taken from a study of blood T cells in healthy people across ages. A second roughly 6 to 11 cycle PCR used barcoded and J-beta primers. Paired-end reads containing CDR3 totaled no fewer than 3 million for each sample. MiXCR was run by TCRdb on the 5' RACE reads, yielding one entry per CDR3 protein. The table shows roughly 730,000 distinct CDR3 sequences, with around 50% occurring only once. Study-wide findings and caveats: The study lacked donor CMV status, which possibly confounded expanded clonotype changes. With age, beta diversity per million T cells declined roughly linearly, significantly by approximately 40. Whereas aged donors had fewer naive CD4+ cells, long-lived donors had more of them and higher diversity.

The TCR sequence derives from a man aged 35 to 55 in good health. The chain uses TRBV5-1 and TRBJ2-5, with a possible D match to TRBD1 (5 bases). Sample: blood. The CDR3 nucleotides are TGCGCCAGCAGCTTTGACAAGGGGCTGGGGGAGACCCAGTACTTC. This encodes CASSFDKGLGETQYF. The complete variable domain, with remaining parts taken from reference TRBV5-1 and TRBJ2-5, reads KAGVTQTPRYLIKTRGQQVTLSCSPISGHRSVSWYQQTPGQGLQFLFEYFSETQRNKGNFPGRFSGRQFSNSRSEMNVSTLELGDSALYLCASSFDKGLGETQYFGPGTRLLVL.